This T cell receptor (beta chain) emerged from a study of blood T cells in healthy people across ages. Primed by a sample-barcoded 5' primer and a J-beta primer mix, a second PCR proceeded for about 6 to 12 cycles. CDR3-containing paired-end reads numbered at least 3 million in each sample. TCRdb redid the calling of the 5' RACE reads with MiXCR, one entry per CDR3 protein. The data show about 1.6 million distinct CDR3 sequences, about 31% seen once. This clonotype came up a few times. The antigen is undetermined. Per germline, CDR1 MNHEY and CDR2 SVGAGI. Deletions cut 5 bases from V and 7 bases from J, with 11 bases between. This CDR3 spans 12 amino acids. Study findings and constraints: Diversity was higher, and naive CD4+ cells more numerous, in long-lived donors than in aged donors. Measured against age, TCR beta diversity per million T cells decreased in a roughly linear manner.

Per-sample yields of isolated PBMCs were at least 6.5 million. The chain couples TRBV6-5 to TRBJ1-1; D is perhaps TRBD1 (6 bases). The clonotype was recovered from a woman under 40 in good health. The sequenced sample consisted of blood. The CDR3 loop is CASSHRAGEAFF. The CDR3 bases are TGTGCCAGCAGTCACAGGGCAGGTGAAGCTTTCTTT.